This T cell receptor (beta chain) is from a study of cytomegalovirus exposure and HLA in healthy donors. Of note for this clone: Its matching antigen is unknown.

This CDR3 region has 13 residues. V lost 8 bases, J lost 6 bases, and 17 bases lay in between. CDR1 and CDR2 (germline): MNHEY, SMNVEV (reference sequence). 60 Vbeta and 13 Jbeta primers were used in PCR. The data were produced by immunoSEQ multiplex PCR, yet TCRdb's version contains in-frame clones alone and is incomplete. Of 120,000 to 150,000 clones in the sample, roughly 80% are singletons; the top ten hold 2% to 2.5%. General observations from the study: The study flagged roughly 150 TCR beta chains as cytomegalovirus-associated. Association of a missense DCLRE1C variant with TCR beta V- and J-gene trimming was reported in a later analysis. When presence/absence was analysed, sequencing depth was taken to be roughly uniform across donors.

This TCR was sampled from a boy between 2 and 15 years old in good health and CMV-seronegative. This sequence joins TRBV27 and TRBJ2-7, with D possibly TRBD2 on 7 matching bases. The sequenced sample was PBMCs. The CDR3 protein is CASGWWGGSEQYF. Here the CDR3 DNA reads TGTGCCAGCGGATGGTGGGGGGGCAGCGAGCAGTACTTC.